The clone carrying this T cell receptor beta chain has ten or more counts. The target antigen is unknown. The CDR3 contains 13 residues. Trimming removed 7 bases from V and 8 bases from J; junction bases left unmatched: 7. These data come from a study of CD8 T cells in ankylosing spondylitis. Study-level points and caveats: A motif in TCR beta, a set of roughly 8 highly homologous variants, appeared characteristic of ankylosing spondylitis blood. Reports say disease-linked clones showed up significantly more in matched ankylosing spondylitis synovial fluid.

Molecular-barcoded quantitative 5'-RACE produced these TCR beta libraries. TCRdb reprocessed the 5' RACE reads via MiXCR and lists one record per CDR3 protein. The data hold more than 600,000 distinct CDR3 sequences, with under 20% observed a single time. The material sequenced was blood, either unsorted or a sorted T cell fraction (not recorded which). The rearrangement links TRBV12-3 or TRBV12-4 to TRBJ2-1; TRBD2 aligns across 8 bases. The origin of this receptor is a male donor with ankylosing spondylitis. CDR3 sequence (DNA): TGTGCCAGCACATCCGGACTAGCCGATGAGCAGTTCTTC. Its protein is CASTSGLADEQFF.